This T cell receptor beta chain was captured by sequencing in a study of PD-L1 blockade in urothelial cancer. The wider study: Patients, treated from about 2014 onward, received atezolizumab 1,200 mg intravenously every 3 weeks.

Time point: pretreatment peripheral blood. The assay was immunoSEQ multiplex PCR, and TCRdb's table has in-frame clones only and misses some. The table lists 72,000 or so clones, roughly 86% of them singletons, with just under 15% in the top ten. This clone has only one observation. Germline V gives CDR1 SGHTA, CDR2 FQGNSA. V trimming: 5 bases; J trimming: 4 bases; junction bases outside the gene matches: 5. The CDR3 sequence is 14 residues long. The TCR comes from a man between 60 and 75 years old with urothelial cancer. The sequencing used PBMCs, collected around atezolizumab (anti-PD-L1) treatment. V is TRBV7-2 and J is TRBJ1-5, with 7 bases that match TRBD1. The CDR3 DNA reads as TGTGCCAGCAGCAGACCAGGGGGGAATCAGCCCCAGCATTTT. The encoded protein is CASSRPGGNQPQHF.